This TCR beta chain derives from a study of T-cell memory formation after mild COVID-19. Study in general: For the most part, TCR clusters were specific to one donor.

Germline V gives CDR1 SGDLS, CDR2 YYNGEE. V trimming: 6 bases; J trimming: 7 bases; junction bases outside the gene matches: 7. The CDR3 spans 14 residues. This clonotype was seen a few times. The antigen remains unidentified. Study results and limitations: Clones contracting across day 15 to 85 had a balanced CD4/CD8 profile; later expanding clones leaned CD4+. Clones which contracted sat mainly in CM and EM if CD4+, and in EMRA if CD8+.

5'RACE primed from the constant segment yielded TCR alpha and TCR beta cDNA libraries bearing sample barcodes and UMIs. TCRdb itself ran the 5' RACE reads through MiXCR, one entry per CDR3 protein. The profile shows 550,000 to 700,000 distinct CDR3 sequences, 15% to 20% of them singletons. The clonotype was recovered from an adult woman who had mild COVID-19 (a few samples of this study predate the infection). Cell type and time point are not known. The chain links TRBV9 to TRBJ2-1, with TRBD2 matching over 10 bases. The sample taken for sequencing was PBMCs or a T cell subset sorted from them (not recorded which). The CDR3 bases are TGTGCCAGCAAGTCTGGACTAGCGGATAATGAGCAGTTCTTC. As protein: CASKSGLADNEQFF.